The 21 T cell receptor beta chains given below trace back to one sample, sequenced in a study of early T cells in non-severe SARS-CoV-2 infection. From the 5' RACE reads, TCRdb called clonotypes with MiXCR, one entry per CDR3 protein. The repertoire includes 83,000 or so distinct CDR3 sequences, 10% of them detected once, and around 8% sits in the top ten. The sequencing here drew on whole blood, taken at baseline. Receptors originate from an adult who was a healthcare worker with PCR-confirmed SARS-CoV-2 infection or an uninfected control (not recorded which).

V and J are TRBV10-3 and TRBJ2-7; D perhaps matches TRBD1 (6 bases). V lost 5 bases to trimming and J lost 0 bases, with 11 bases between them. The length of the CDR3 is 14 residues. Germline V gives CDR1 ENHRY, CDR2 SYGVKD. The CDR3 loop reads CAISRTADSYEQYF. The CDR3 coding sequence is TGTGCCATCAGTCGGACAGCCGACTCCTACGAGCAGTACTTC.

This clonotype was counted at least ten times. The chain employs TRBV12-3 or TRBV12-4 and TRBJ2-2; the D gene is possibly TRBD2 (5 bases). This CDR3 contains 16 residues. V shed 4 bases and J shed 1 base, with 13 bases lying between them. CDR3 sequence (DNA): TGTGCCAGCAGTTCCAAAGCGGTCTTGAACACCGGGGAGCTGTTTTTT. Its translation is CASSSKAVLNTGELFF.

This clonotype has just a few counts. At one end, the junction sequence differs from germline, possibly due to a read error. The V call is TRBV7-8, the J call TRBJ2-1; possible D gene TRBD2, 6 bases. The CDR3 covers 17 residues. Germline V gene lookup returns CDR1 SGHVS and CDR2 FQNEAQ. The CDR3 DNA sequence: TGTGCCAGCAGGTTAGACTCTTCTAGCGCACCCTACAATGAGCAGTTCTTC. Its translation: CASRLDSSSAPYNEQFF.

This clonotype was seen repeatedly, ten times or more. The rearrangement joins TRBV6-1 to TRBJ1-2, with D possibly being TRBD1 (6 bases). Per germline, CDR1 MNHNS and CDR2 SASEGT. This CDR3 is 13 amino acids long. V was cut by 8 bases and J by 4 bases, with 14 bases left in between. The DNA of the CDR3 is TGTGCCAGCGAGCAGACAGGTCGCTATGGCTACACCTTC. Residues: CASEQTGRYGYTF.

This clonotype was counted only a few times. The V gene is TRBV12-3 or TRBV12-4, the J gene TRBJ1-1; tentatively, D is TRBD1 (5 bases). Trimming stripped 5 bases from V and 5 bases from J, with 15 bases between. There are 14 residues in the CDR3. This CDR3 reads CASSPGKGSTEAFF. CDR3 DNA: TGTGCCAGCAGTCCCGGAAAGGGGAGTACTGAAGCTTTCTTT.

The V gene is TRBV19, the J gene TRBJ2-3; 9 nucleotides line up with TRBD2. Germline loops: CDR1 LNHDA, CDR2 SQIVND (reference sequence). The CDR3 length is 13 residues. V shed 5 bases, J shed 8 bases, and the junction held 5 bases outside the gene matches. For the CDR3, the DNA is TGTGCCAGTAGTGCCGGACTAGCGCGTACGCAGTATTTT. Amino acids: CASSAGLARTQYF.

This clonotype was recorded at least ten times. This chain connects TRBV27 to TRBJ2-7, with no clear D. Germline V gene sequence: CDR1 MNHEY, CDR2 SMNVEV (reference sequence). The ends were cut back, 5 bases at V and 0 bases at J, with 11 bases in the middle. The CDR3 covers 14 residues. For the CDR3, the DNA is TGTGCCAGCAGTCCCCAGCATTCCTCCTACGAGCAGTACTTC. Translated, it gives CASSPQHSSYEQYF.

The chain links TRBV28 to TRBJ2-1; no reliable D call. CDR3 size: 16 residues. V shed 3 bases and J shed 2 bases, with 14 bases lying between them. The V gene's germline CDR1 is MDHEN and CDR2 SYDVKM. This chain's CDR3 is CASSFYPWYPYNEQFF. The CDR3 region has the DNA TGTGCCAGCAGTTTCTACCCTTGGTACCCCTACAATGAGCAGTTCTTC.

This clonotype was counted only a few times. The gene calls are TRBV3-1 and TRBJ2-1; 9 nucleotides match TRBD2. The CDR3 length is 16 residues. CDR1 is LGHDT and CDR2 is YNNKEL in the germline V gene (reference sequence). V trimming: 1 base; J trimming: 3 bases; junction bases outside the gene matches: 4. CDR3 in DNA: TGTGCCAGCAGCCAAGGAGCGGGAGGTGTCTACAATGAGCAGTTCTTC. Protein: CASSQGAGGVYNEQFF.

This clonotype was detected a few times. The chain carries TRBV5-1 and TRBJ1-2; 7 nucleotides match TRBD1. Trimming at V came to 4 bases and at J to 5 bases, leaving 2 bases not matched to a gene. There are 12 residues in the CDR3. Germline V lookup: CDR1 SGHRS, CDR2 YFSETQ. In DNA, the CDR3 is TGCGCCAGCAGCGGGACAGAGTATGGCTACACCTTC. This sequence encodes CASSGTEYGYTF. Combining the CDR3 with reference TRBV5-1 and TRBJ1-2 gives the whole variable domain KAGVTQTPRYLIKTRGQQVTLSCSPISGHRSVSWYQQTPGQGLQFLFEYFSETQRNKGNFPGRFSGRQFSNSRSEMNVSTLELGDSALYLCASSGTEYGYTFGSGTRLTVV.

Only a few counts were recorded for this clonotype. The V and J genes are TRBV28 and TRBJ1-4; 10 nucleotides agree with TRBD1. CDR3 size: 15 residues. CDR1 and CDR2 from the germline V gene are MDHEN and SYDVKM. V lost 5 bases, J lost 7 bases, and 7 bases stayed unmatched. Written as DNA, the CDR3 is TGTGCCAGCAGTACCCCGGGACAGGGGATTGAAAAACTGTTTTTT. Protein: CASSTPGQGIEKLFF.

The rearrangement links TRBV27 to TRBJ1-2; D may be TRBD1 (5 bases). V was clipped by 3 bases and J by 8 bases, with 16 bases between them. CDR1 and CDR2 from the germline V gene are MNHEY and SMNVEV (reference sequence). The CDR3 totals 14 residues. The DNA of the CDR3 is TGTGCCAGCAGTTTCCGGGACGGAATTCAGGGCTACACCTTC. Translating it yields CASSFRDGIQGYTF.

This clonotype occurred many times. The chain joins TRBV3-1 to TRBJ2-5; 8 bases are a match to TRBD2. In germline, CDR1 is LGHDT, CDR2 YNNKEL (reference sequence). The CDR3 extends over 14 amino acids. Trimming cost V 3 bases and J 4 bases; bases outside gene matches: 4. The CDR3 bases are TGTGCCAGCAGCCAGGGACTAGTCGGAGAGACCCAGTACTTC. Protein sequence: CASSQGLVGETQYF.

Many counts were recorded for this clonotype. V and J are TRBV12-3 or TRBV12-4 and TRBJ2-5; D gene unclear. The CDR3 sequence is 14 residues long. The V gene lost 5 bases and the J gene lost 4 bases, with 14 bases spanning the gap. CDR3 region: CASSPPDRPETQYF. DNA of the CDR3: TGTGCCAGCAGTCCACCGGACCGGCCAGAGACCCAGTACTTC.

There are a few counts of this clonotype. This chain links TRBV7-9 with TRBJ1-2; maybe TRBD1 (5 bases). This CDR3 is 13 amino acids long. V lost 5 bases, J lost 6 bases, and 13 bases lay in between. The germline V gene encodes CDR1 SEHNR and CDR2 FQNEAQ (reference sequence). The CDR3 nucleotides read TGTGCCAGCAGCCTCCAGGGTGGCGATGGCTACACCTTC. Residues: CASSLQGGDGYTF.

This clonotype was counted ten times or more. CDR3 sequence: CASSLHTEAFF. The DNA of the CDR3 is TGTGCCAGCAGTTTACACACTGAAGCTTTCTTT. V and J are TRBV28 and TRBJ1-1; D is unresolved. Germline lookup yields CDR1 MDHEN and CDR2 SYDVKM. The CDR3 is made up of 11 amino acids. Trimming removed 2 bases from V and 3 bases from J, with 1 base in between. The full variable domain, its missing parts supplied by reference TRBV28 and TRBJ1-1, is DVKVTQSSRYLVKRTGEKVFLECVQDMDHENMFWYRQDPGLGLRLIYFSYDVKMKEKGDIPEGYSVSREKKERFSLILESASTNQTSMYLCASSLHTEAFFGQGTRLTVV.

The V call is TRBV5-1, the J call TRBJ2-3; 13 positions agree with TRBD2. Per the germline V gene, CDR1 is SGHRS and CDR2 is YFSETQ. The V gene end was trimmed by 4 bases and the J gene end by 0 bases; junction bases not matched to a gene: 2. The CDR3 has 16 residues. CDR3 bases: TGCGCCAGCAGCCGGGGACTAGCGGGAAGCACAGATACGCAGTATTTT. Encoded protein: CASSRGLAGSTDTQYF.

The chain couples TRBV11-2 to TRBJ1-1; 7 nucleotides agree with TRBD1. The CDR3 runs 14 residues. CDR1 and CDR2 from the germline V gene are SGHAT and FQNNGV. V lost 3 bases and J lost 10; bases outside the gene matches: 11. The CDR3: CASSFLDRPSAAFF. CDR3 in DNA: TGTGCCAGCAGCTTCTTGGACAGGCCCTCGGCAGCTTTCTTT.

This chain links TRBV30 with TRBJ2-7, with TRBD1 identical over 7 bases. Germline values: CDR1 GTSNPN, CDR2 SVGIG (reference sequence). The CDR3 consists of 11 residues. V shed 5 bases, J shed 2 bases, and the junction held 0 bases outside the gene matches. CDR3 DNA sequence: TGTGCCTGGGGACAGGCCTACGAGCAGTACTTC. Residues: CAWGQAYEQYF.

The chain employs TRBV10-2 and TRBJ2-1; the match to TRBD2 covers 12 bases. CDR1 WSHSY and CDR2 SAAADI come from the germline V gene. The CDR3 is 15 amino acids. V shed 2 bases, J shed 6 bases, and the junction held 2 bases outside the gene matches. Here the CDR3 DNA reads TGCGCCAGCAGTGAGCTAGCGGGAGGGATCAATGAGCAGTTCTTC. Protein sequence: CASSELAGGINEQFF.

This clonotype was seen a handful of times. The chain has TRBV5-5 and TRBJ2-2; D remains unclear. The germline V gene has CDR1 SGHKS and CDR2 YYEKEE (reference sequence). The CDR3 runs 14 residues. Between the trimmed V and J ends, which lost 0 bases and 5 bases, there was a span of 8 bases. The CDR3: CASSLALVTGELFF. Here the CDR3 DNA reads TGTGCCAGCAGCTTGGCCCTGGTGACCGGGGAGCTGTTTTTT.